These 20 T cell receptor beta chains came from one sample sequenced in a study of blood T cell repertoires in COVID-19. Generated by immunoSEQ multiplex PCR, the TCRdb table keeps only in-frame clones and is missing some. This sample has 110,000 or so clones; around 84% occur once, and the top ten carry about 13%. Sequences were obtained from peripheral blood. The source is a human donor in a cohort sampled during active COVID-19.

The genes are TRBV5-1 and TRBJ1-1; no clear D gene. CDR1 SGHRS and CDR2 YFSETQ come from the germline V gene. V shed 1 base and J shed 3 bases, with 13 bases lying between them. This CDR3 has 15 residues. This CDR3 reads CASSLIAGTDTEAFF. In DNA form, the CDR3 reads TGCGCCAGCAGCTTGATTGCGGGTACGGACACTGAAGCTTTCTTT.

This clone was observed a single time. This chain uses TRBV30 with TRBJ1-6; D is possibly TRBD1 (6 bases). This CDR3 is 15 amino acids long. The V gene lost 2 bases and the J gene lost 11 bases, with 19 bases spanning the gap. Germline V gene lookup returns CDR1 GTSNPN and CDR2 SVGIG (reference sequence). In DNA form, the CDR3 reads TGTGCCTGGAGTCTCTCCAAGGGGGGGGGAACACCCCTCCACTTT. It yields the protein CAWSLSKGGGTPLHF.

The genes are TRBV15 and TRBJ2-7, with 7 positions matching TRBD1. The V segment lost 2 bases and the J segment 2 bases; nucleotides outside the gene matches: 3. Germline assignment: CDR1 LNHNV and CDR2 YYDKDF (reference sequence). CDR3 length: 14 residues. Here the CDR3 reads CATSRRQGAYEQYF. The CDR3 nucleotides are TGTGCCACCAGCAGAAGACAGGGTGCCTACGAGCAGTACTTC. Supplemented by reference TRBV15 and TRBJ2-7, the full variable domain reads DAMVIQNPRYQVTQFGKPVTLSCSQTLNHNVMYWYQQKSSQAPKLLFHYYDKDFNNEADTPDNFQSRRPNTSFCFLDIRSPGLGDTAMYLCATSRRQGAYEQYFGPGTRLTVT.

The chain carries TRBV6-6 and TRBJ1-1; 8 nucleotides match TRBD1. V was clipped by 1 base and J by 1 base; unmatched bases: 2. CDR1 and CDR2 (germline): MNHNY, SVGAGI (reference sequence). The CDR3 has 15 amino acids. CDR3: CASSYWGQENTEAFF. CDR3 coding DNA: TGTGCCAGCAGTTACTGGGGACAGGAGAACACTGAAGCTTTCTTT.

The chain has TRBV24-1 and TRBJ2-5; maybe TRBD1 (5 bases). The CDR3 extends over 12 amino acids. With 6 bases removed from V and 5 bases from J, the gap between germline ends came to 9 bases. Germline values: CDR1 KGHDR, CDR2 SFDVKD. Written as DNA, the CDR3 is TGTGCCACCAGTAATCCAGGGGAGACCCAGTACTTC. This encodes CATSNPGETQYF.

The CDR3 reads CASSPRKRATYNEQFF. In DNA form, the CDR3 reads TGTGCCAGCAGCCCGAGGAAGAGGGCGACCTACAATGAGCAGTTCTTC. The V gene is TRBV3-1 (or the pseudogene TRBV3-2), the J gene TRBJ2-1; TRBD2 is a possible D gene (5 bases). The CDR3 loop spans 16 amino acids. The germline V gene has CDR1 LGHDT and CDR2 YNNKEL (reference sequence). V dropped 4 bases and J dropped 2 bases, with 15 bases sitting between them.

The V gene is TRBV7-2, the J gene TRBJ2-1, with 9 bases lining up with TRBD2. The length of the CDR3 is 14 residues. Germline V CDR1 and CDR2: SGHTA, FQGNSA. Trimming took 4 bases from V and 7 from J; bases not matched to a gene: 5. DNA for the CDR3: TGTGCCAGCAGCTATGGACTAGCGCCGAATGAGCAGTTCTTC. Amino acid sequence: CASSYGLAPNEQFF.

V gene TRBV30 combines with J gene TRBJ1-1; D gene ambiguous. Germline CDR1 GTSNPN, CDR2 SVGIG (reference sequence). V was trimmed by 5 bases and J by 7 bases, leaving 8 bases between them. The CDR3 covers 10 residues. CDR3 sequence: CAWVGLEAFF. As DNA, the CDR3 is TGTGCCTGGGTCGGACTTGAAGCTTTCTTT.

The chain links TRBV18 to TRBJ2-7; possibly TRBD1 for D (6 bases). Trimming removed 0 bases from V and 3 bases from J, with 12 bases in between. The CDR3 spans 15 residues. The germline V gene has CDR1 KGHSH and CDR2 LQKENI. CDR3: CASSPPDRYFYEQYF. For the CDR3, the DNA is TGTGCCAGCTCACCACCGGACAGATATTTCTACGAGCAGTACTTC.

This chain uses TRBV28 with TRBJ1-1, with D possibly being TRBD1 (6 bases). CDR1 and CDR2 (germline): MDHEN, SYDVKM. V lost 7 bases to trimming and J lost 1 base, with 13 bases between them. The CDR3 totals 14 residues. The CDR3 sequence: CASTDGTRNTEAFF. The CDR3 DNA sequence: TGTGCCAGCACTGACGGGACAAGGAACACTGAAGCTTTCTTT. Based on the CDR3 plus reference TRBV28 and TRBJ1-1, the full variable domain is DVKVTQSSRYLVKRTGEKVFLECVQDMDHENMFWYRQDPGLGLRLIYFSYDVKMKEKGDIPEGYSVSREKKERFSLILESASTNQTSMYLCASTDGTRNTEAFFGQGTRLTVV.

V usage is TRBV10-3 and J usage is TRBJ1-2; 10 nucleotides line up with TRBD1. The germline CDR1 and CDR2 sequences are ENHRY and SYGVKD. V trimming: 2 bases; J trimming: 4 bases; junction bases outside the gene matches: 1. CDR3 size: 14 residues. The CDR3 is CAISEDRGPYGYTF. CDR3 nucleotide sequence: TGTGCCATCAGTGAGGACAGGGGGCCCTATGGCTACACCTTC.

The chain couples TRBV19 to TRBJ1-5; possibly TRBD1 for D (6 bases). V gave up 4 bases and J gave up 4 bases, with 11 bases separating them. The CDR3 is 14 amino acids. Germline CDR1 and CDR2: LNHDA and SQIVND (reference sequence). This CDR3 is CASSRTTGNQPQHF. CDR3 DNA sequence: TGTGCCAGTAGTAGGACGACAGGAAATCAGCCCCAGCATTTT.

The chain uses TRBV28 and TRBJ2-7; a possible D gene is TRBD2 (5 bases). V lost 8 bases and J lost 6, with 14 bases in between. The CDR3 loop spans 12 amino acids. The germline V gene encodes CDR1 MDHEN and CDR2 SYDVKM. Here the CDR3 DNA reads TGTGCCAGCCCGTCGACCCGGGGCGAGCAGTACTTC. Translation: CASPSTRGEQYF.

V is TRBV6-5 and J is TRBJ2-7; 7 nucleotides line up with TRBD1. Trimming removed 5 bases from V and 6 bases from J; junction bases left unmatched: 10. The CDR3 contains 14 residues. In germline, CDR1 is MNHEY, CDR2 SVGAGI. Here the CDR3 reads CASSTGTARGEQYF. The CDR3 DNA reads TGTGCCAGCAGTACAGGGACAGCCCGAGGCGAGCAGTACTTC.

The sample holds a few counts of this clone. This rearrangement joins TRBV5-1 to TRBJ2-6, with a tentative D call TRBD2 (6 bases). This CDR3 is built from 16 residues. Trimming pared 3 bases from V and 3 bases from J, leaving 13 bases between. CDR1 is SGHRS and CDR2 is YFSETQ in the germline V gene. CDR3 amino acids: CASSWTGGGGANVLTF. The CDR3 nucleotides read TGCGCCAGCAGCTGGACCGGGGGTGGTGGGGCCAACGTCCTGACTTTC.

The chain carries TRBV27 and TRBJ2-1, with 16 nucleotides matching TRBD2. Trimming took 5 bases from V and 15 from J; bases not matched to a gene: 4. From germline, CDR1 is MNHEY and CDR2 SMNVEV (reference sequence). CDR3 length: 13 residues. The CDR3 nucleotides read TGTGCCAGCAGTGCGGGACTAGCGGGGGGGTTGTTCTTC. Its protein product is CASSAGLAGGLFF.

The rearrangement links TRBV6-5 to TRBJ1-5; D possibly corresponds to TRBD1 (5 bases). Germline loops: CDR1 MNHEY, CDR2 SVGAGI. Trimming took off 6 bases at V and 7 bases at J, with 16 bases between the two ends. The CDR3 is 14 amino acids. The CDR3 sequence is CASSPGFRGQPQHF. As DNA, the CDR3 is TGTGCCAGCAGCCCCGGGTTTAGGGGACAGCCCCAGCATTTT.

The rearrangement joins TRBV7-2 to TRBJ2-3; TRBD1 matches 8 bases. The germline CDR1 and CDR2 sequences are SGHTA and FQGNSA. The CDR3 extends over 16 amino acids. The trim removed 0 bases at V and 2 bases at J, leaving 4 bases unmatched. The CDR3: CASSLALTGATDTQYF. The DNA for the CDR3 is TGTGCCAGCAGCTTAGCCCTGACAGGGGCCACAGATACGCAGTATTTT.

V and J are TRBV7-3 and TRBJ1-1; D gene uncertain. The V end was cut by 5 bases, the J end by 1 base, with 11 bases between. CDR3 length: 14 residues. The germline CDR1 and CDR2 sequences are SGHTA and FQGTGA. The CDR3 bases are TGTGCCAGCAGCCCAAATCCAGGGAACACTGAAGCTTTCTTT. Protein: CASSPNPGNTEAFF.

This clone was counted only a few times. The V gene is TRBV28, the J gene TRBJ2-5, with 14 bases aligning to TRBD2. In germline, CDR1 is MDHEN, CDR2 SYDVKM. With V trimmed by 3 bases and J by 4 bases, 4 bases remained unmatched. The length of the CDR3 is 16 residues. CDR3 nucleotide sequence: TGTGCCAGCAGTTTTCCCGGACTAGCGGGGGGAGAGACCCAGTACTTC. It specifies CASSFPGLAGGETQYF.